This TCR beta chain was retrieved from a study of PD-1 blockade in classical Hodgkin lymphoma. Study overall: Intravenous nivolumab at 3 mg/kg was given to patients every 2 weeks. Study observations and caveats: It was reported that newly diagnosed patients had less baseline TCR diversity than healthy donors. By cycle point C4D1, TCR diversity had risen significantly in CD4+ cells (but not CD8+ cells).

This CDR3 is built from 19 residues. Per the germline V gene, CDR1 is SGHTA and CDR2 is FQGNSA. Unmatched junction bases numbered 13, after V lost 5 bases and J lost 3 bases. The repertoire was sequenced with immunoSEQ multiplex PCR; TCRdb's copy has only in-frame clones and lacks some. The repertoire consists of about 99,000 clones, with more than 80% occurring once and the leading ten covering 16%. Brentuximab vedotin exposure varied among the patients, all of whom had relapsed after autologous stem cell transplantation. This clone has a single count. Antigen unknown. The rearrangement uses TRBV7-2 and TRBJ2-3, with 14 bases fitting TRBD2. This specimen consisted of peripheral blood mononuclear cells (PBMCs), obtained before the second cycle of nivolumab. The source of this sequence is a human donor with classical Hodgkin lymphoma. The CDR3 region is CASSLPRGTSGSRTDTQYF. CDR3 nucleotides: TGTGCCAGCAGCCTACCCCGGGGGACTAGCGGGAGTAGGACAGATACGCAGTATTTT.